Shown below are 3 T cell receptor beta chains from a single sample sequenced in a study of blood T cell repertoires in COVID-19. Repertoires were generated with immunoSEQ multiplex PCR, while TCRdb's copy carries only in-frame clones and drops some. The table lists about 290,000 clones, nearly 90% of them singletons. The sample consisted of peripheral blood. Every receptor here comes from a woman aged 25 to 45 with COVID-19, enrolled during active disease.

The chain combines TRBV6-5 with TRBJ2-2; 8 nucleotides agree with TRBD2. Germline V CDR1 and CDR2: MNHEY, SVGAGI. This CDR3 region has 13 residues. V lost 6 bases to trimming and J lost 5 bases; unmatched junction nucleotides: 2. In DNA, the CDR3 is TGTGCCAGCAGAGTAGCGGGGACCGGGGAGCTGTTTTTT. Translation gives CASRVAGTGELFF.

A single count supports this clone. This sequence joins TRBV11-3 and TRBJ2-1, with TRBD2 identical over 7 bases. Losses at the gene ends were 1 base for V and 10 bases for J; bases not matched to a gene: 4. The CDR3 covers 13 residues. Per germline, CDR1 SGHNT and CDR2 YENEEA. In DNA, the CDR3 is TGTGCCAGCAGCTTAGGACTAGCACAGGAGCAGTTCTTC. Its protein is CASSLGLAQEQFF.

The V and J genes are TRBV27 and TRBJ2-7, with 10 bases aligning to TRBD1. The germline gives CDR1 MNHEY, CDR2 SMNVEV (reference sequence). V lost 4 bases to trimming and J lost 6 bases; unmatched junction nucleotides: 9. The CDR3 is made up of 15 amino acids. The CDR3 reads CASSWPGQGLSEQYF. CDR3 coding DNA: TGTGCCAGCAGTTGGCCGGGACAGGGGTTAAGCGAGCAGTACTTC.